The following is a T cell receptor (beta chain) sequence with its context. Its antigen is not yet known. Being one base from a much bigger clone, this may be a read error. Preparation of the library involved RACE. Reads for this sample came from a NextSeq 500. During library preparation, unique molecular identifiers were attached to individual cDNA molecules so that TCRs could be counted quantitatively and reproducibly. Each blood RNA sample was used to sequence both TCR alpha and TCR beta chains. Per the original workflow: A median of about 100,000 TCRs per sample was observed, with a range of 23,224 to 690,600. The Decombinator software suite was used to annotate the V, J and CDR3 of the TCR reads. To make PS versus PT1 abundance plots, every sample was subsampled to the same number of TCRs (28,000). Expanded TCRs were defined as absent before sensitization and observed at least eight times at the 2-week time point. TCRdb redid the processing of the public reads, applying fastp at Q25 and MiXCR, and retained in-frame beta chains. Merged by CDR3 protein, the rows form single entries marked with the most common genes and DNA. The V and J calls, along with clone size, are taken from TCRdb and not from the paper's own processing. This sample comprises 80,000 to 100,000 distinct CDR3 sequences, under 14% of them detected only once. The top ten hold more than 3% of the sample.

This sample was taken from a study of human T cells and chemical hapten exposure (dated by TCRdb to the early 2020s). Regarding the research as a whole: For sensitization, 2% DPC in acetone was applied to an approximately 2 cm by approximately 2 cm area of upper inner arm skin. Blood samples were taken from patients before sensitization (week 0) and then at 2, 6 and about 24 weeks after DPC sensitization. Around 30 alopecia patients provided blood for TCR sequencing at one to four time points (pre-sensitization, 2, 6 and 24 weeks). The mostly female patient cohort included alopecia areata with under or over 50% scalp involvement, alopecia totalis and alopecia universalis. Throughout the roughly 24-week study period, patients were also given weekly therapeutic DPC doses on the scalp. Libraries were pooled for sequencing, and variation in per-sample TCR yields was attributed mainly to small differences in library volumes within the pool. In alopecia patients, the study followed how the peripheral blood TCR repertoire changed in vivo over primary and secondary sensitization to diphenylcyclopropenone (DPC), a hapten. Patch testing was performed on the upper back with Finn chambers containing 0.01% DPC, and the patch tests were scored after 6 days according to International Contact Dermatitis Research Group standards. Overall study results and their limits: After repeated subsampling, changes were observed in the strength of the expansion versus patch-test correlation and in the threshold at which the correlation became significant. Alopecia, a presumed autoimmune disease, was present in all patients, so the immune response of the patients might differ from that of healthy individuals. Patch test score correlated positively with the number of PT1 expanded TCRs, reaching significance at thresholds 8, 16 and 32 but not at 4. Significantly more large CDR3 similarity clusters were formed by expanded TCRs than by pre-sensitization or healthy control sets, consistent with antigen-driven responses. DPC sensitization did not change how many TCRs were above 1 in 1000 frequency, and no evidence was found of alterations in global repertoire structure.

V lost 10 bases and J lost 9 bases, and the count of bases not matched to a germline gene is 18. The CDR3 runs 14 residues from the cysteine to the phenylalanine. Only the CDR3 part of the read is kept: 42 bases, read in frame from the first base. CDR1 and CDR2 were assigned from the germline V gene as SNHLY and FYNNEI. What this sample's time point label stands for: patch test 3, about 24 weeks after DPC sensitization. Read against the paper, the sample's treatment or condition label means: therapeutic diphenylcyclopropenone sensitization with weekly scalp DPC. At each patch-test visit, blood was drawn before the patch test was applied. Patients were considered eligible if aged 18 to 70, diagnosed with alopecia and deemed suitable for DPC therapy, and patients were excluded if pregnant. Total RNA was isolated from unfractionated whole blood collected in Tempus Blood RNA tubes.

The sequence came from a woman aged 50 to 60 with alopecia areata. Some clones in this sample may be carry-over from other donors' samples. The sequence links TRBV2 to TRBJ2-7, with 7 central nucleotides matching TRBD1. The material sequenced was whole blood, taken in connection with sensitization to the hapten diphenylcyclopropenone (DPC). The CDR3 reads CATSPGQVVDGQYF. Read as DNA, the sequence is TGTGCCACCTCTCCCGGACAGGTAGTCGACGGGCAGTACTTC.